A single sample gave rise to the 6 T cell receptor beta chains below, sequenced in a study of blood T cell repertoires in COVID-19. Some clones are missing from TCRdb's copy, which holds only in-frame ones; the method was immunoSEQ multiplex PCR. The sample lists about 180,000 clones, just under 80% occurring once. The sequenced sample was peripheral blood. The receptors were sampled from a man between 70 and 80 years old with active or convalescent COVID-19.

This chain joins TRBV6-5 and TRBJ2-7; 9 nucleotides agree with TRBD1. The CDR3 has 16 amino acids. With V trimmed by 0 bases and J by 4 bases, 7 bases remained unmatched. The V gene's germline CDR1 is MNHEY and CDR2 SVGAGI. This chain's CDR3 is CASSYSPPGQGYEQYF. The CDR3 DNA reads as TGTGCCAGCAGTTACTCCCCCCCGGGACAGGGTTACGAGCAGTACTTC.

J is TRBJ1-2 and V is TRBV21-1. TRBV21-1 is a pseudogene segment. This CDR3 has 11 amino acids. This chain's CDR3 is CASSRRDGYTF. CDR3 in DNA: TGTGCCAGCAGCCGACGGGATGGCTACACCTTC.

This clone was observed a single time. The chain is built from TRBV9 and TRBJ1-1; weak D call: TRBD1 (6 bases). The germline V and J ends were trimmed by 4 bases and 1 base, with 20 bases remaining between them. The V gene's germline CDR1 is SGDLS and CDR2 YYNGEE. CDR3 size: 17 residues. CDR3 amino acids: CASSLGWGSRGNTEAFF. DNA of the CDR3: TGTGCCAGCAGCCTGGGATGGGGATCCAGGGGGAACACTGAAGCTTTCTTT.

This clone was counted only a few times. J is TRBJ1-2 and V is TRBV7-9, with TRBD1 identical over 12 bases. The J segment lost 4 bases and the V segment lost 5 bases, leaving 8 bases of the junction unmatched. This CDR3 has 16 amino acids. Germline V gene sequence: CDR1 SEHNR, CDR2 FQNEAQ (reference sequence). This CDR3 reads CASSAGGQGAGYGYTF. In nucleotides, the CDR3 is TGTGCCAGCAGCGCCGGGGGACAGGGGGCCGGCTATGGCTACACCTTC. The full variable domain, rest sourced from reference TRBV7-9 and TRBJ1-2, is DTGVSQNPRHKITKRGQNVTFRCDPISEHNRLYWYRQTLGQGPEFLTYFQNEAQLEKSRLLSDRFSAERPKGSFSTLEIQRTEQGDSAMYLCASSAGGQGAGYGYTFGSGTRLTVV.

This sequence joins TRBV30 and TRBJ1-4, with 12 nucleotides matching TRBD1. This CDR3 has 16 residues. The J segment lost 2 bases and the V segment lost 3 bases, leaving 4 bases of the junction unmatched. Germline CDR1 is GTSNPN and CDR2 is SVGIG (reference sequence). The CDR3 nucleotides are TGTGCCTGGAGATGGGACAGGGGGCTTACTAATGAAAAACTGTTTTTT. It is translated as CAWRWDRGLTNEKLFF. Using reference TRBV30 and TRBJ1-4 for the parts outside the CDR3, the full variable domain is SQTIHQWPATLVQPVGSPLSLECTVEGTSNPNLYWYRQAAGRGLQLLFYSVGIGQISSEVPQNLSASRPQDRQFILSSKKLLLSDSGFYLCAWRWDRGLTNEKLFFGSGTQLSVL.

V is TRBV19 and J is TRBJ2-3, with TRBD2 identical over 9 bases. Losses at the gene ends were 5 bases for V and 6 bases for J; bases not matched to a gene: 9. In germline, CDR1 is LNHDA, CDR2 SQIVND (reference sequence). CDR3 length equals 15 residues. The CDR3 nucleotides read TGTGCCAGTAGTGGGACTAGCCACCCTGTGGATACGCAGTATTTT. Translated, it gives CASSGTSHPVDTQYF.